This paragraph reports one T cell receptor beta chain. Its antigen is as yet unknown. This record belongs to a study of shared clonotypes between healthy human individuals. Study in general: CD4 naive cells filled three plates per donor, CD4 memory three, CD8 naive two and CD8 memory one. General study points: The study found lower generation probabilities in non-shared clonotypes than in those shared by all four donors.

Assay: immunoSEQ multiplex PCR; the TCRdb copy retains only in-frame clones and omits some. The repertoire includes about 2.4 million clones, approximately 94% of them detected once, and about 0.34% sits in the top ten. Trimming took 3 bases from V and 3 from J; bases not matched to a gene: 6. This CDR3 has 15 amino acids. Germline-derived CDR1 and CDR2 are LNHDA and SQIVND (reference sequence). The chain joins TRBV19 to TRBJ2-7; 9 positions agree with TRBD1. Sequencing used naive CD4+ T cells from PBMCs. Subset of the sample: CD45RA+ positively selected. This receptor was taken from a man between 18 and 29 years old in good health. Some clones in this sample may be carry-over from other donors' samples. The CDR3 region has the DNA TGTGCCAGTAGTATGGGGGGACAGGGACGCTACGAGCAGTACTTC. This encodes CASSMGGQGRYEQYF.